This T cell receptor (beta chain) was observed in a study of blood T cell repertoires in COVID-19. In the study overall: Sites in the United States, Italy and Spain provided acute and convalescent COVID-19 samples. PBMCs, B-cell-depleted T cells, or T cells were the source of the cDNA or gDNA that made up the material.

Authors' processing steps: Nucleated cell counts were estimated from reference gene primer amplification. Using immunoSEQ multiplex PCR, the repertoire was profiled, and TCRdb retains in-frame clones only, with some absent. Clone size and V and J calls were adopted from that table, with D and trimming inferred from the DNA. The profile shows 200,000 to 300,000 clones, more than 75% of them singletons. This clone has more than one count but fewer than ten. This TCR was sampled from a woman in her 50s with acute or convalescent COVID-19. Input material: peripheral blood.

The CDR3 loop reads CASNIEGRSGNTIYF. The DNA for the CDR3 is TGTGCCAGCAACATAGAGGGGAGGTCTGGAAACACCATATATTTT. This sequence joins TRBV6-5 and TRBJ1-3; D is possibly TRBD1 (5 bases). The V end was cut by 7 bases, the J end by 1 base, with 14 bases between. Germline V CDR1 and CDR2: MNHEY, SVGAGI. This CDR3 region has 15 residues.